The present entry profiles one T cell receptor (beta chain) with its context. Its antigen is as yet unknown. The whole isolated RNA underwent reverse transcription, so sequencing captured expressed TCRB transcripts. Sequencing was performed with immunoSEQ multiplex PCR; in TCRdb, only in-frame clones are kept and a portion is missing. Among approximately 250,000 clones listed, around 15% were seen once. This sample is drawn from a study of beta chain features in type 1 diabetes. V dropped 6 bases and J dropped 3; count of bases not matched to a gene: 7. CDR3 length equals 14 residues. Germline values: CDR1 MDHEN, CDR2 SYDVKM. Study findings and constraints: Type 1 diabetes patients had moderately but significantly shorter TCRB CDR3s in all four CD4+ subsets.

The chain joins TRBV28 to TRBJ2-7, with 8 bases fitting TRBD1. The sequenced sample consisted of naive CD4+ T cells from blood. The sequence was obtained from a man between 25 and 39 years old with type 1 diabetes. Written as DNA, the CDR3 is TGTGCCAGCAGGTTGACAGGGGTTAACTACGAGCAGTACTTC. Protein sequence: CASRLTGVNYEQYF.